These 8 T cell receptor beta chains came from one sample sequenced in a study of sequential checkpoint blockade in melanoma. Measured with immunoSEQ multiplex PCR; TCRdb has only the in-frame clones, and not every one. Seen here are around 18,000 clones, more than 55% observed once, and the top ten hold about 11%. Indicated treatment: randomized to nivolumab then ipilimumab (arm A) or the reverse (arm B). The source was CD8+ T cells sorted from blood (inferred from file names), collected from a patient given nivolumab and ipilimumab in sequence. These receptors all come from a human donor with melanoma.

This clone was counted a single time. V gene TRBV7-3 combines with J gene TRBJ2-3, with TRBD2 matching over 7 bases. V shed 2 bases and J 4 bases; nucleotides not matched to a gene: 6. Germline CDR1 SGHTA, CDR2 FQGTGA. The CDR3 is 15 amino acids. CDR3 loop: CASSLFGGGADTQYF. In DNA form, the CDR3 reads TGTGCCAGCAGCTTATTCGGGGGAGGGGCAGATACGCAGTATTTT.

The chain joins TRBV9 to TRBJ2-5; TRBD2 matches at 7 bases. The end of the DNA aligns better with TRBJ2-7, so the J call may be wrong. This CDR3 has 15 residues. The germline V gene encodes CDR1 SGDLS and CDR2 YYNGEE. The CDR3 spells CASSDRGDPGDEQYF. CDR3 coding DNA: TGTGCCAGCAGCGACCGGGGGGACCCCGGGGACGAGCAGTACTTC.

J is TRBJ1-1 and V is TRBV9, with a tentative D call TRBD1 (6 bases). Germline CDR1 SGDLS, CDR2 YYNGEE. The CDR3 extends over 17 amino acids. Trimming took 3 bases from V and 1 from J, leaving 19 bases between them. CDR3 sequence reads: CASSEAQGIQENTEAFF. The CDR3 nucleotides are TGTGCCAGCAGCGAAGCCCAGGGGATACAGGAGAACACTGAAGCTTTCTTT.

The CDR3: CASSLVFGRLGSTGELFF. The CDR3 nucleotides are TGTGCCAGCAGCTTAGTCTTTGGGAGGCTGGGGTCCACCGGGGAGCTGTTTTTT. V is TRBV7-6 and J is TRBJ2-2; D might be TRBD2 (6 bases). CDR3 length equals 18 residues. Trimming removed 1 base from V and 4 bases from J, with 19 bases in between. CDR1 and CDR2 (germline): SGHVS, FNYEAQ.

V gene TRBV4-2 combines with J gene TRBJ1-2; D possibly corresponds to TRBD1 (6 bases). Trimming removed 5 bases from V and 8 bases from J, with 21 bases in between. The CDR3 totals 15 residues. CDR1 LGHNA and CDR2 YNFKEQ come from the germline V gene. The CDR3 DNA reads TGTGCCAGCAGCTTGGAAGTGCTGGGGGCGTACGGCTACACCTTC. Its translation: CASSLEVLGAYGYTF.

There are a few counts of this clone. The chain uses TRBV5-4 and TRBJ2-5, with 11 positions matching TRBD1. The germline V gene encodes CDR1 SGHNT and CDR2 YYREEE (reference sequence). The CDR3 is made up of 14 amino acids. V was clipped by 4 bases and J by 5 bases; unmatched bases: 4. The CDR3 reads CASSDGTGGETQYF. The CDR3 DNA reads TGTGCCAGCAGCGACGGGACAGGGGGGGAGACCCAGTACTTC.

This clone appeared a single time. The chain has TRBV9 and TRBJ1-5; 8 positions match TRBD1. The CDR3 runs 15 residues. The V gene end was trimmed by 3 bases and the J gene end by 1 base; junction bases not matched to a gene: 3. CDR1 SGDLS and CDR2 YYNGEE come from the germline V gene. CDR3 in amino acids: CASSAQGASNQPQHF. DNA for the CDR3: TGTGCCAGCAGCGCTCAGGGGGCCAGCAATCAGCCCCAGCATTTT.

This clone was picked up a small number of times. This chain connects TRBV19 to TRBJ1-5, with TRBD1 matching 7 bases. Per the germline V gene, CDR1 is LNHDA and CDR2 is SQIVND (reference sequence). The V gene end was trimmed by 7 bases and the J gene end by 2 bases; junction bases not matched to a gene: 5. The CDR3 has 14 amino acids. The CDR3 DNA reads TGTGCCAGTAAGCCAGGGGGAGGCAATCAGCCCCAGCATTTT. This gives the protein CASKPGGGNQPQHF.